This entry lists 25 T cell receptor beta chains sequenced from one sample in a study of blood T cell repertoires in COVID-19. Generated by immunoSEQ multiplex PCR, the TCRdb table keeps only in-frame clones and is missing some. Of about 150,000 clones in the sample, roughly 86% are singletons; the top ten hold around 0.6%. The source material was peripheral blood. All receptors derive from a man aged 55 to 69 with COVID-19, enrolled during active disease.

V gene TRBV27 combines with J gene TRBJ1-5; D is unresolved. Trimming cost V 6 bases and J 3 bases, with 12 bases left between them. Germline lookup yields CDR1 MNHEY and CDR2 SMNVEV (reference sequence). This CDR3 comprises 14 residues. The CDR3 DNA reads TGTGCCAGCAGGGGCGGGATCAACAATCAGCCCCAGCATTTT. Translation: CASRGGINNQPQHF.

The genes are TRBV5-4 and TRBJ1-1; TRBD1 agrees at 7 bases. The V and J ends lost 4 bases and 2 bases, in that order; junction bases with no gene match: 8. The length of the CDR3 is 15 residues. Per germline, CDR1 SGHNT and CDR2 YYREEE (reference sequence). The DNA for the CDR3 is TGTGCCAGCAGCGTCCGACAGGGAGCCAACACTGAAGCTTTCTTT. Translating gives CASSVRQGANTEAFF.

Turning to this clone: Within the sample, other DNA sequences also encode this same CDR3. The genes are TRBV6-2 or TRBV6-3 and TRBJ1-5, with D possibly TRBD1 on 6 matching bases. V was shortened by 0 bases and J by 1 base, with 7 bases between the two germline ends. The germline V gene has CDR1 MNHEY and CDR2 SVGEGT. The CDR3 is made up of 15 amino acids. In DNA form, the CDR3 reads TGTGCCAGCAGTTACTCGAGGGGGAGCAATCAGCCCCAGCATTTT. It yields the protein CASSYSRGSNQPQHF.

DNA of the CDR3: TGTGCCAGCAGCAAAGGACCCAGCGAGGCTTATGGCTACACCTTC. Its protein is CASSKGPSEAYGYTF. This chain connects TRBV21-1 to TRBJ1-2. TRBV21-1 represents a pseudogene. This CDR3 has 15 amino acids.

This CDR3 is CASGPGTVDGANVLTF. The CDR3 DNA reads TGTGCTAGTGGTCCCGGGACAGTGGATGGGGCCAACGTCCTGACTTTC. The V call is TRBV12-5, the J call TRBJ2-6; 7 bases line up with TRBD1. This CDR3 spans 16 amino acids. Per the germline V gene, CDR1 is LGHNT and CDR2 is FRNRAP. The V and J ends lost 5 bases and 3 bases, in that order; junction bases with no gene match: 7. Complete variable domain (other parts from reference TRBV12-5 and TRBJ2-6): DARVTQTPRHKVTEMGQEVTMRCQPILGHNTVFWYRQTMMQGLELLAYFRNRAPLDDSGMPKDRFSAEMPDATLATLKIQPSEPRDSAVYFCASGPGTVDGANVLTFGAGSRLTVL.

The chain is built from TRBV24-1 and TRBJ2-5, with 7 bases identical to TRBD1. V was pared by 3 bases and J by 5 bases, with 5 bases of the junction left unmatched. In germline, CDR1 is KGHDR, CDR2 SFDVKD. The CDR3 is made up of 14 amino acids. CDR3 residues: CATSDGQVRETQYF. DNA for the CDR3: TGTGCCACCAGTGATGGACAGGTTAGGGAGACCCAGTACTTC.

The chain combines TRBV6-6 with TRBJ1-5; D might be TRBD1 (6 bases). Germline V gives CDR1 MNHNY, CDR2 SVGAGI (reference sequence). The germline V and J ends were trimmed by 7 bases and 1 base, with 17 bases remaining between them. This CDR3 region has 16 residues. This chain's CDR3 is CASTDTGGRSNQPQHF. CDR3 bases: TGTGCCAGCACCGACACGGGGGGCAGGAGCAATCAGCCCCAGCATTTT.

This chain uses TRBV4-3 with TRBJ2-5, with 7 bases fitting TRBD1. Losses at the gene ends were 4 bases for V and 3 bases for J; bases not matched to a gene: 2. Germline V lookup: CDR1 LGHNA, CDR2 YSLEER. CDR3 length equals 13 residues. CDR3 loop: CASSRDREETQYF. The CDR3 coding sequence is TGCGCCAGCAGCCGAGACAGGGAAGAGACCCAGTACTTC.

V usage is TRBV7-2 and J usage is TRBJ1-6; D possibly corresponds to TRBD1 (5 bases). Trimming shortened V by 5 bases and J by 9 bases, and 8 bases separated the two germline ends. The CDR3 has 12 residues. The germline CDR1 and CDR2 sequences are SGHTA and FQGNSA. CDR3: CASSQQVSPLHF. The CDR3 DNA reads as TGTGCCAGCAGCCAACAGGTTTCACCCCTCCACTTT.

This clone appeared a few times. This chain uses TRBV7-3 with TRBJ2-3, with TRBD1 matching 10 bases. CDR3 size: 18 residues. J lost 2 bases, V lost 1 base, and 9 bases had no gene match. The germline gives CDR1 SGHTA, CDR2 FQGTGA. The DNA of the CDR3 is TGTGCCAGCAGCTTAAGGGACAGGGGAGGTAAATTCACAGATACGCAGTATTTT. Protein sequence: CASSLRDRGGKFTDTQYF. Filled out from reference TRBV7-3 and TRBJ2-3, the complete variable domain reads GAGVSQTPSNKVTEKGKYVELRCDPISGHTALYWYRQSLGQGPEFLIYFQGTGAADDSGLPNDRFFAVRPEGSVSTLKIQRTERGDSAVYLCASSLRDRGGKFTDTQYFGPGTRLTVL.

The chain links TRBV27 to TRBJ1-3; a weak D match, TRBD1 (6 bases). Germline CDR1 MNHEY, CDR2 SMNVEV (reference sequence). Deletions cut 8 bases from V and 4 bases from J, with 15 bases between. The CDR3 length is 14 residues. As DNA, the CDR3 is TGTGCCAGCGCGGCGGGGGCAGAAGGAAACACCATATATTTT. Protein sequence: CASAAGAEGNTIYF.

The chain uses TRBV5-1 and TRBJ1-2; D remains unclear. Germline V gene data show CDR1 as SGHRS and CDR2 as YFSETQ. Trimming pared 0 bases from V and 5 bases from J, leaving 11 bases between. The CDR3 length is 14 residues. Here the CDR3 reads CASSLASGEYGYTF. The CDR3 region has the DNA TGCGCCAGCAGCTTGGCCAGTGGAGAATATGGCTACACCTTC.

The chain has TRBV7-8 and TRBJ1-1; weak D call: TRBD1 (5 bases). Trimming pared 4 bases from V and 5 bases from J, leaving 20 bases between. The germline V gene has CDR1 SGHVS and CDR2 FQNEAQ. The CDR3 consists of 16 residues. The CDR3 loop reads CASSSPGLTSGTEAFF. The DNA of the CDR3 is TGTGCCAGCAGCTCCCCCGGGCTAACCTCAGGGACTGAAGCTTTCTTT.

The DNA of the CDR3 is TGTGCCAGCAGCCGGAACGACCCCACAGGGACGCACGAGCAGTACTTC. Amino acid sequence: CASSRNDPTGTHEQYF. V is TRBV7-8 and J is TRBJ2-7, with D tentatively TRBD1 (6 bases). The germline V and J ends were trimmed by 5 bases and 5 bases, with 22 bases remaining between them. Looked up from germline, CDR1 is SGHVS and CDR2 is FQNEAQ. This CDR3 spans 16 amino acids.

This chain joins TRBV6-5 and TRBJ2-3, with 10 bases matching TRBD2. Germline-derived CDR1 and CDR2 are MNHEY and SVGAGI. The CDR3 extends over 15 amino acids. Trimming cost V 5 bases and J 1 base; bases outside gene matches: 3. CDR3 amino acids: CASSRLAGGTDTQYF. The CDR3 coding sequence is TGTGCCAGCAGTCGCCTAGCGGGAGGCACAGATACGCAGTATTTT.

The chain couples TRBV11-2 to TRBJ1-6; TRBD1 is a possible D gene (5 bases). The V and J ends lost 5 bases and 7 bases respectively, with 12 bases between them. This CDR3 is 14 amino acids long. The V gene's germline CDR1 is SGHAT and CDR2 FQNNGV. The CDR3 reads CASSPIAGNSPLHF. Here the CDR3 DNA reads TGTGCCAGCAGCCCAATCGCAGGGAATTCACCCCTCCACTTT. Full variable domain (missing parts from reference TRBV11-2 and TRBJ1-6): EAGVAQSPRYKIIEKRQSVAFWCNPISGHATLYWYQQILGQGPKLLIQFQNNGVVDDSQLPKDRFSAERLKGVDSTLKIQPAKLEDSAVYLCASSPIAGNSPLHFGNGTRLTVT.

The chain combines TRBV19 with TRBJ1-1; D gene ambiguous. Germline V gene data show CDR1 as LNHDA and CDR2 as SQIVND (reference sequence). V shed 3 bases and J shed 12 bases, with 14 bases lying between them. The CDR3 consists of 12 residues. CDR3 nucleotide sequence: TGTGCCAGTAGTATCGGACTAGACGTTACTTTCTTT. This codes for CASSIGLDVTFF. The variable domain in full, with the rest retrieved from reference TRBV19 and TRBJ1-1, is DGGITQSPKYLFRKEGQNVTLSCEQNLNHDAMYWYRQDPGQGLRLIYYSQIVNDFQKGDIAEGYSVSREKKESFPLTVTSAQKNPTAFYLCASSIGLDVTFFGQGTRLTVV.

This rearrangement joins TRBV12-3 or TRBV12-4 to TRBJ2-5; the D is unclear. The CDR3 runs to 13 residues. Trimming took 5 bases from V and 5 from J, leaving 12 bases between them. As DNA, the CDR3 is TGTGCCAGCAGTCCTGCTAGGCTGGAGACCCAGTACTTC. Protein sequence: CASSPARLETQYF.

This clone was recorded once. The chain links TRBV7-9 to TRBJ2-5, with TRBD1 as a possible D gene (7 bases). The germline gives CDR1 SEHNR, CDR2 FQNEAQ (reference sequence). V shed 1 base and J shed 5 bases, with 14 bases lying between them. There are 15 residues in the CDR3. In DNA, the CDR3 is TGTGCCAGCAGCTTAGTCGGGTCAGGGGGGGAGACCCAGTACTTC. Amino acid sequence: CASSLVGSGGETQYF. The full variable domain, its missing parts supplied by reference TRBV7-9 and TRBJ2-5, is DTGVSQNPRHKITKRGQNVTFRCDPISEHNRLYWYRQTLGQGPEFLTYFQNEAQLEKSRLLSDRFSAERPKGSFSTLEIQRTEQGDSAMYLCASSLVGSGGETQYFGPGTRLLVL.

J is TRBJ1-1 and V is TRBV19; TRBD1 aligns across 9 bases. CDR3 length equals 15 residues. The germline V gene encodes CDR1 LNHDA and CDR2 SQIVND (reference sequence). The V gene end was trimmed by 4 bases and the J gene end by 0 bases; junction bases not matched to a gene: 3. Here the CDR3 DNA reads TGTGCCAGTAGTACGGGACAGGGCTTGAACACTGAAGCTTTCTTT. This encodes CASSTGQGLNTEAFF.

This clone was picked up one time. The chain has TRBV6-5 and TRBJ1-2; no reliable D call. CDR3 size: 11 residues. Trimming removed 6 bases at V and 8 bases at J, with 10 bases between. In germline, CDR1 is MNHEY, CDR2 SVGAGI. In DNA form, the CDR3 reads TGTGCCAGCAGCAGTGCGGGAGGCTACACCTTC. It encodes CASSSAGGYTF.

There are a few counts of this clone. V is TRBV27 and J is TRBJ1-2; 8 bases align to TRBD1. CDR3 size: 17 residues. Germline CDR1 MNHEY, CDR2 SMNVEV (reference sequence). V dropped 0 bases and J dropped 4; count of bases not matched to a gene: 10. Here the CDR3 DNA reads TGTGCCAGCAGTTTATCGATAGGCGAGACAGGGGTCTATGGCTACACCTTC. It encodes CASSLSIGETGVYGYTF.

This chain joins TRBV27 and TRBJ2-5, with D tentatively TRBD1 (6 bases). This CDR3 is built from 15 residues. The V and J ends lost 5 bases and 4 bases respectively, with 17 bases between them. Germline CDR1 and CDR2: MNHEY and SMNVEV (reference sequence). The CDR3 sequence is CASSLGTTGGETQYF. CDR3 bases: TGTGCCAGCAGTCTCGGGACAACAGGCGGAGAGACCCAGTACTTC.

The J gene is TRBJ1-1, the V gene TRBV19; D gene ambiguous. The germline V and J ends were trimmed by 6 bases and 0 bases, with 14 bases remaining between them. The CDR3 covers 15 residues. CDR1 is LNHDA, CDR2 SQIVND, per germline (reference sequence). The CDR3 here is CASSNLIRVNTEAFF. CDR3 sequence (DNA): TGTGCCAGTAGCAACCTAATACGTGTGAACACTGAAGCTTTCTTT.

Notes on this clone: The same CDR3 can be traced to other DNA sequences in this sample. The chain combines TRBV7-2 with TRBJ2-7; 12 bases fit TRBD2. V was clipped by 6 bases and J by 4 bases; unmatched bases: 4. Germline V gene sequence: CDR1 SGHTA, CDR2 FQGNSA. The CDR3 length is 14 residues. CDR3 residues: CASSLAGGRYEQYF. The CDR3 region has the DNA TGTGCCAGCAGTCTAGCGGGGGGGCGGTACGAGCAGTACTTC.